Included here is one TCR beta chain sequence, with context. Its antigen is unknown. Germline CDR1 KGHSH, CDR2 LQKENI. The CDR3 spans 13 residues. V shed 2 bases and J shed 3 bases, with 6 bases lying between them. This specimen comes from a study of PD-1 blockade in classical Hodgkin lymphoma. Whole-study findings and limits: There remain no defined causes for the repertoire differences, which possibly reflect disease activity or prior therapy. Newly diagnosed patients were said to have less baseline TCR diversity than healthy donors did.

Method: immunoSEQ multiplex PCR; TCRdb's copy keeps in-frame clones and lacks some. The table shows roughly 7,000 clones, with about four fifths occurring only once. Time point of the sample: newly diagnosed, previously untreated cHL patient sample. Serving as comparison were PBMCs from newly diagnosed, untreated classical Hodgkin lymphoma, which were sequenced alongside the relapsed/refractory trial patients. The sample consisted of peripheral blood mononuclear cells (PBMCs). This clonotype originated in a human donor with classical Hodgkin lymphoma. This sequence joins TRBV18 and TRBJ2-3; D not certain. In nucleotides, the CDR3 is TGTGCCAGCTCACCAGTCTCTACAGATACGCAGTATTTT. This sequence encodes CASSPVSTDTQYF.